This TCR beta chain came from a study of breast tumors, draining lymph nodes, adjacent tissues. TCRdb re-called the multiplex PCR reads through MiXCR, storing one row per CDR3 protein. The data show about 270,000 distinct CDR3 sequences, 30% seen once. The CDR3 spans 15 residues. Germline V CDR1 and CDR2: SQVTM, ANQGSEA. J lost 2 bases, V lost 4 bases, and 10 bases had no gene match. Axillary draining lymph nodes of breast cancer patients supplied the node samples. The chain combines TRBV29-1 with TRBJ1-2; 7 bases match TRBD1. Sequencing input: axillary lymph node tissue. The sequence came from a female donor with breast cancer. Some clones in this sample may be carry-over from other donors' samples. CDR3 nucleotide sequence: TGCAGCGTTGGTTCCGGGGACAGCGGGAACTATGGCTACACCTTC. This gives the protein CSVGSGDSGNYGYTF.